A single TCR beta chain is shown here with its context. This clone was seen a single time. Its antigen target is currently unknown. No clone much larger than this one lies a single base away; base qualities are absent. Reading the germline V gene gives CDR1 MGHRA and CDR2 YSYEKL. V drops 0 bases and J drops 6 bases, leaving 17 bases in between. Measured from the cysteine to the phenylalanine, the CDR3 is 17 residues long. The DNA shown is the 51-base CDR3, in frame from base 1. This sample was taken from a study of technical replicates of blood from several donors (dated by TCRdb to between 2016 and 2019). The library relied on the immunoSEQ multiplex PCR assay. TCRdb provides this immuneACCESS table in a form limited to in-frame rearrangements. Some clones are lacking; in checked studies, under half of them reflect an unresolved V gene, and why the rest are absent is not known. The sample profile shows about 85,000 clones; roughly 94% of them were found once. The top ten clones comprise roughly 0.25% of the sample.

This chain is built from TRBV4-1 and TRBJ2-2; a weak D assignment points to TRBD2 (6 bases agree). The receptor comes from a human donor in good health. The sequencing input was T cells isolated from PBMCs. The CDR3 protein sequence reads: CASSQDERREVPGELFF. The DNA sequence is as follows: TGCGCCAGCAGCCAAGATGAAAGGAGGGAGGTCCCCGGGGAGCTGTTTTTT.